A single sample is the source of the 11 T cell receptor beta chains below, sequenced in a study of cytomegalovirus exposure and HLA in healthy donors. The data were produced by immunoSEQ multiplex PCR, yet TCRdb's version contains in-frame clones alone and is incomplete. The sample holds over 200,000 clones, 80% to 90% seen once. The sequenced material came from PBMCs. All receptors come from a woman aged 18-35 years in good health and CMV-seronegative.

The chain links TRBV9 to TRBJ2-2, with D possibly matching TRBD1 (5 bases). V was pared by 1 base and J by 3 bases, with 10 bases between. The CDR3 is made up of 15 amino acids. The germline gives CDR1 SGDLS, CDR2 YYNGEE. CDR3: CASSVRPGYTGELFF. CDR3 nucleotides: TGTGCCAGCAGCGTACGGCCAGGGTACACCGGGGAGCTGTTTTTT.

This clone has only one observation. This rearrangement joins TRBV15 to TRBJ2-5; no reliable D call. V was pared by 0 bases and J by 5 bases, with 10 bases between. This CDR3 comprises 14 residues. The germline CDR1 and CDR2 sequences are LNHNV and YYDKDF (reference sequence). The CDR3 DNA reads TGTGCCACCAGCAGAGATCGCGGTCTTGAGACCCAGTACTTC. This gives the protein CATSRDRGLETQYF.

The chain has TRBV10-3 and TRBJ2-2, with D perhaps TRBD2 (5 bases). The CDR3 extends over 14 amino acids. V lost 6 bases, J lost 8 bases, and 16 bases lay in between. Germline V gene data show CDR1 as ENHRY and CDR2 as SYGVKD. Here the CDR3 reads CAIRVEGSLGELFF. In nucleotides, the CDR3 is TGTGCCATCAGAGTAGAGGGATCTCTTGGGGAGCTGTTTTTT.

This chain uses TRBV18 with TRBJ2-2; 10 bases match TRBD1. This CDR3 is 17 amino acids long. Unmatched junction bases numbered 8, after V lost 1 base and J lost 6 bases. Germline CDR1 KGHSH, CDR2 LQKENI. Here the CDR3 DNA reads TGTGCCAGCTCACCACGGGGACAGGGGAACGTCGCCGGGGAGCTGTTTTTT. This translates into CASSPRGQGNVAGELFF.

Regarding this clone: Other DNA sequences of this sample code for an identical CDR3. J is TRBJ1-5 and V is TRBV9, with 8 bases identical to TRBD1. CDR3 length: 14 residues. Germline loops: CDR1 SGDLS, CDR2 YYNGEE. Germline trimming cut 0 bases from V and 4 bases from J; bases unmatched to any gene: 0. DNA of the CDR3: TGTGCCAGCAGCGTAGGGACAGGGAATCAGCCCCAGCATTTT. Translated: CASSVGTGNQPQHF. Using reference TRBV9 and TRBJ1-5 for the parts outside the CDR3, the full variable domain is DSGVTQTPKHLITATGQRVTLRCSPRSGDLSVYWYQQSLDQGLQFLIQYYNGEERAKGNILERFSAQQFPDLHSELNLSSLELGDSALYFCASSVGTGNQPQHFGDGTRLSIL.

This clone was found once. V usage is TRBV6-1 and J usage is TRBJ2-3; maybe TRBD2 (5 bases). V was trimmed by 8 bases and J by 3 bases, leaving 18 bases between them. CDR1 is MNHNS, CDR2 SASEGT, per germline. This CDR3 is built from 15 residues. The CDR3 region has the DNA TGTGCCAGCTGGAGGCGGGCGCGGGTAACAGATACGCAGTATTTT. The encoded protein is CASWRRARVTDTQYF.

The chain joins TRBV27 to TRBJ2-1, with D perhaps matching TRBD2 (5 bases). Germline values: CDR1 MNHEY, CDR2 SMNVEV (reference sequence). Trimming took off 1 base at V and 8 bases at J, with 18 bases between the two ends. The CDR3 extends over 16 amino acids. The CDR3 region is CASSLFGVTPGDEQFF. The CDR3 coding sequence is TGTGCCAGCAGTTTATTCGGGGTTACCCCAGGCGATGAGCAGTTCTTC.

The chain joins TRBV9 to TRBJ2-1, with TRBD1 matching over 7 bases. The germline V gene encodes CDR1 SGDLS and CDR2 YYNGEE. The ends lost 4 bases at V and 0 bases at J; junction bases unmatched: 4. The CDR3 is 15 amino acids. CDR3 residues: CASSTGQSSYNEQFF. Here the CDR3 DNA reads TGTGCCAGCAGCACGGGACAGAGCTCCTACAATGAGCAGTTCTTC.

CDR3: CASSFISGRPVSYNEQFF. As DNA, the CDR3 is TGCGCCAGCAGCTTCATTAGCGGGAGGCCCGTATCCTACAATGAGCAGTTCTTC. The chain joins TRBV5-1 to TRBJ2-1; the match to TRBD2 covers 10 bases. Germline CDR1 reads SGHRS; CDR2 reads YFSETQ. The CDR3 spans 18 residues. The ends lost 2 bases at V and 1 base at J; junction bases unmatched: 9.

This chain joins TRBV18 and TRBJ2-6, with no clear D. CDR3 size: 18 residues. Germline CDR1 reads KGHSH; CDR2 reads LQKENI. Trimming shortened V by 2 bases and J by 1 base, and 15 bases separated the two germline ends. The CDR3 loop is CASSPGHPNFSGANVLTF. The DNA of the CDR3 is TGTGCCAGCTCACCAGGGCACCCGAATTTTTCTGGGGCCAACGTCCTGACTTTC.

V usage is TRBV5-1 and J usage is TRBJ2-5, with 14 bases identical to TRBD2. Germline loops: CDR1 SGHRS, CDR2 YFSETQ. The junction had 7 bases not matched to a gene; V was cut back by 4 bases and J by 5 bases. The CDR3 extends over 16 amino acids. The CDR3 region has the DNA TGCGCCAGCAGCCCGGGACTAGCGGGAGAGGAGGAGACCCAGTACTTC. The encoded protein is CASSPGLAGEEETQYF.